The 16 T cell receptor beta chains given below trace back to one sample, sequenced in a study of blood T cell repertoires in COVID-19. The repertoire was sequenced with immunoSEQ multiplex PCR; TCRdb's copy has only in-frame clones and lacks some. The sample yields 25,000 to 30,000 clones, approximately 94% seen once. Sequenced material: peripheral blood. These receptors originate from a human donor with active COVID-19. The donor label of this sample is uncertain.

This sequence joins TRBV6-6 and TRBJ2-7; 11 bases map to TRBD1. The CDR3 extends over 15 amino acids. The J segment lost 5 bases and the V segment lost 10 bases, leaving 13 bases of the junction unmatched. From germline, CDR1 is MNHNY and CDR2 SVGAGI (reference sequence). CDR3 amino acids: CATRAGTGGMNEQYF. For the CDR3, the DNA is TGTGCCACGCGTGCGGGGACAGGGGGAATGAACGAGCAGTACTTC.

The V call is TRBV30, the J call TRBJ2-3, with a possible D match to TRBD1 (6 bases). The CDR3 runs to 16 residues. Trimming left V 0 bases short and J 0 bases short, with 13 bases between. Germline CDR1 GTSNPN, CDR2 SVGIG (reference sequence). DNA for the CDR3: TGTGCCTGGAGTGTACTCCCAGGGGACAGCACAGATACGCAGTATTTT. It codes for CAWSVLPGDSTDTQYF.

The J gene is TRBJ2-1, the V gene TRBV24-1; D gene uncertain. Trimming left V 3 bases short and J 6 bases short, with 11 bases between. The CDR3 totals 14 residues. Germline CDR1 reads KGHDR; CDR2 reads SFDVKD. The CDR3 spells CATSDGAWSNEQFF. The CDR3 DNA is TGTGCCACCAGTGATGGCGCGTGGAGCAATGAGCAGTTCTTC.

There are a few counts of this clone. The chain couples TRBV6-5 to TRBJ1-6, with 8 bases that match TRBD1. CDR1 is MNHEY, CDR2 SVGAGI, per germline. The CDR3 has 15 amino acids. The junction had 8 bases not matched to a gene; V was cut back by 6 bases and J by 7 bases. In nucleotides, the CDR3 is TGTGCCAGCAGCACCAGGGGGCCCTGGAATTCACCCCTCCACTTT. Translating it yields CASSTRGPWNSPLHF.

The chain has TRBV12-5 and TRBJ2-3; tentative D call: TRBD2 (6 bases). The CDR3 consists of 14 residues. CDR1 is LGHNT and CDR2 is FRNRAP in the germline V gene. Trimming took off 6 bases at V and 0 bases at J, with 10 bases between the two ends. The CDR3 sequence: CASGPGLSTDTQYF. The CDR3 bases are TGTGCTAGTGGCCCGGGACTCAGCACAGATACGCAGTATTTT.

This chain uses TRBV28 with TRBJ2-2; D may be TRBD2 (5 bases). CDR1 MDHEN and CDR2 SYDVKM come from the germline V gene. The CDR3 covers 14 residues. V lost 6 bases, J lost 4 bases, and 12 bases lay in between. The CDR3 loop reads CASRGLRTTGELFF. The CDR3 nucleotides read TGTGCCAGCAGAGGACTCCGAACCACCGGGGAGCTGTTTTTT.

The V and J genes are TRBV27 and TRBJ2-5; TRBD1 is a possible D gene (6 bases). Trimming stripped 6 bases from V and 3 bases from J, with 8 bases between. CDR3 length equals 12 residues. CDR1 is MNHEY and CDR2 is SMNVEV in the germline V gene (reference sequence). CDR3 amino acids: CASRNREETQYF. In nucleotides, the CDR3 is TGTGCCAGCAGAAACAGGGAAGAGACCCAGTACTTC.

This clone occurred once. The chain is built from TRBV30 and TRBJ2-7; unclear D gene. Germline loops: CDR1 GTSNPN, CDR2 SVGIG (reference sequence). The CDR3 sequence is 14 residues long. V was cut by 1 base and J by 3 bases, with 13 bases left in between. CDR3: CAWSGSPLNYEQYF. CDR3 sequence (DNA): TGTGCCTGGAGTGGGAGTCCTCTTAACTACGAGCAGTACTTC.

This rearrangement joins TRBV5-1 to TRBJ2-1; 9 nucleotides agree with TRBD1. The CDR3 loop spans 15 amino acids. Germline V gene data show CDR1 as SGHRS and CDR2 as YFSETQ. The trim removed 4 bases at V and 7 bases at J, leaving 9 bases unmatched. The CDR3 loop reads CASSSVGTGTNEQFF. The CDR3 nucleotides are TGCGCCAGCAGCAGTGTCGGGACAGGGACGAATGAGCAGTTCTTC.

V gene TRBV7-6 combines with J gene TRBJ2-3, with 8 bases fitting TRBD2. Germline assignment: CDR1 SGHVS and CDR2 FNYEAQ. Trimming cost V 5 bases and J 4 bases; bases outside gene matches: 8. The CDR3 extends over 15 amino acids. CDR3 loop: CASSPPSGSADTQYF. The CDR3 DNA reads as TGTGCCAGCAGCCCCCCAAGCGGGAGTGCAGATACGCAGTATTTT.

This chain uses TRBV15 with TRBJ2-1; TRBD2 is a possible D gene (5 bases). The ends were cut back, 1 base at V and 9 bases at J, with 13 bases in the middle. The CDR3 runs to 14 residues. Germline CDR1 and CDR2: LNHNV and YYDKDF (reference sequence). The chain's CDR3 is CATSRGAVAGEQFF. The CDR3 DNA reads TGTGCCACCAGCAGAGGAGCAGTTGCGGGTGAGCAGTTCTTC. Based on the CDR3 plus reference TRBV15 and TRBJ2-1, the full variable domain is DAMVIQNPRYQVTQFGKPVTLSCSQTLNHNVMYWYQQKSSQAPKLLFHYYDKDFNNEADTPDNFQSRRPNTSFCFLDIRSPGLGDTAMYLCATSRGAVAGEQFFGPGTRLTVL.

The chain recombines TRBV15 with TRBJ1-1; no firm D call. CDR1 is LNHNV, CDR2 YYDKDF, per germline (reference sequence). V was trimmed by 0 bases and J by 1 base, leaving 6 bases between them. The CDR3 loop spans 14 amino acids. CDR3 residues: CATSRDPWNTEAFF. Written as DNA, the CDR3 is TGTGCCACCAGCAGAGACCCCTGGAACACTGAAGCTTTCTTT.

V usage is TRBV5-1 and J usage is TRBJ2-7; TRBD1 matches 12 bases. The CDR3 runs to 20 residues. Germline V lookup: CDR1 SGHRS, CDR2 YFSETQ. J gave up 2 bases and V 1 base, and 16 bases lay outside the gene matches. The CDR3 bases are TGCGCCAGCAGCTTGAAATCCTCCGGGACAGGGGGCCATGGCGCCTACGAGCAGTACTTC. Its translation: CASSLKSSGTGGHGAYEQYF.

This clone has only one observation. The gene calls are TRBV29-1 and TRBJ1-4; 9 nucleotides line up with TRBD1. V lost 3 bases, J lost 7 bases, and 6 bases stayed unmatched. CDR3 length: 14 amino acids. The germline V gene encodes CDR1 SQVTM and CDR2 ANQGSEA. CDR3 protein: CSVEGGDRVEKLFF. CDR3 coding DNA: TGCAGCGTTGAGGGGGGGGACAGGGTTGAAAAACTGTTTTTT. Drawing the rest from reference TRBV29-1 and TRBJ1-4, the complete variable domain is SAVISQKPSRDICQRGTSLTIQCQVDSQVTMMFWYRQQPGQSLTLIATANQGSEATYESGFVIDKFPISRPNLTFSTLTVSNMSPEDSSIYLCSVEGGDRVEKLFFGSGTQLSVL.

In its sample, this clone was seen once. This chain links TRBV3-1 (or the pseudogene TRBV3-2) with TRBJ2-3, with D maybe TRBD1 (6 bases). The CDR3 covers 15 residues. V shed 6 bases and J shed 2 bases, with 15 bases lying between them. Germline V CDR1 and CDR2: LGHDT, YNNKEL (reference sequence). As DNA, the CDR3 is TGTGCCAGCAGGTACTCAGGGGCTAACACAGATACGCAGTATTTT. Translation gives CASRYSGANTDTQYF.

This clone is a singleton in its sample. The CDR3 loop reads CASSDPGGIPEQYF. Written as DNA, the CDR3 is TGTGCCAGCAGTGATCCAGGGGGCATCCCCGAGCAGTACTTC. This chain links TRBV2 with TRBJ2-7, with 8 nucleotides matching TRBD1. V lost 3 bases and J lost 6; bases outside the gene matches: 7. Germline V CDR1 and CDR2: SNHLY, FYNNEI. This CDR3 has 14 residues.